This T cell receptor (beta chain) originates from a study of blood T cell repertoires in COVID-19. Study overall: Samples of COVID-19 (acute and convalescent) were obtained from the United States, Italy and Spain. Sources were T cells, B-cell-depleted T cells, or PBMCs; the material itself was cDNA or gDNA.

Looked up from germline, CDR1 is MNHEY and CDR2 is SVGAGI. The CDR3 covers 16 residues. V shed 3 bases and J 8 bases; nucleotides not matched to a gene: 14. Authors' data handling: Reference gene primers were amplified, and this amplification served to estimate nucleated cell counts. Clones were read by immunoSEQ multiplex PCR, and TCRdb kept only the in-frame ones, dropping some. For V, J and clone size, that table is used; D and trimming come from the DNA. The table lists 25,000 to 30,000 clones, 65% to 70% of them singletons, with approximately 16% in the top ten. The chain joins TRBV6-5 to TRBJ2-7; 9 bases are a match to TRBD1. The sequenced sample consisted of peripheral blood. The receptor was derived from a human donor in a cohort sampled during active COVID-19. The CDR3 is CASSYGYRDRAAKQYF. CDR3 in DNA: TGTGCCAGCAGTTATGGGTACCGGGACAGGGCGGCTAAGCAGTACTTC.